A selection of T cell receptor beta chains follows, all from one sample in a study of cytomegalovirus exposure and HLA in healthy donors. Sequencing used immunoSEQ multiplex PCR; TCRdb keeps in-frame clones, though not all of them. The table includes about 110,000 clones, 82% detected once. Material for sequencing was PBMCs. These receptors were taken from a woman under 30 in good health and CMV-seronegative. CDR3s leave out the opening cysteine and the closing phenylalanine or tryptophan. Each record gives: J gene, V gene, D gene, CDR3 protein. The D gene is left open where the match is weak.

J: TRBJ2-2; V: TRBV6-1; D: TRBD2; CDR3: ASSETSGSTGELF
J: TRBJ2-1; V: TRBV27; D: NA; CDR3: ASRTDTGFHNEQF
J: TRBJ2-1; V: TRBV10-3; D: NA; CDR3: AISELDEQF
J: TRBJ2-5; V: TRBV7-2; D: NA; CDR3: ASSFFGQPVETQY
J: TRBJ2-2; V: TRBV2; D: TRBD1; CDR3: ASSGTVLANTGELF
J: TRBJ2-1; V: TRBV9; D: NA; CDR3: ASSVGSAYNEQF
J: TRBJ1-1; V: TRBV28; D: TRBD1; CDR3: ASSLLGDRGTEAF
J: TRBJ1-1; V: TRBV7-9; D: NA; CDR3: ASSSRGTEAF
J: TRBJ2-7; V: TRBV5-1; D: TRBD2; CDR3: ASSTGLEEDEQY
J: TRBJ1-5; V: TRBV19; D: TRBD1; CDR3: ASNGDRGNQPQH
J: TRBJ1-1; V: TRBV6-6; D: NA; CDR3: ASSYLGGGREAF
J: TRBJ2-3; V: TRBV7-9; D: NA; CDR3: ASSDSGTDTQY
J: TRBJ2-5; V: TRBV7-7; D: TRBD2; CDR3: ASSLGSLAGKETQY
J: TRBJ1-2; V: TRBV11-1; D: NA; CDR3: ASSLGGANYGYT
J: TRBJ1-6; V: TRBV7-9; D: TRBD1; CDR3: ASSLDGAGGRNSPLH
J: TRBJ1-1; V: TRBV15; D: NA; CDR3: ATSRDRGTIEATEAF
J: TRBJ2-2; V: TRBV5-4; D: TRBD1; CDR3: ASSGQVGTGELF
J: TRBJ1-2; V: TRBV28; D: NA; CDR3: ASSLAATGGYT
J: TRBJ2-5; V: TRBV4-1; D: TRBD2; CDR3: ASSQPWTSGGPQETQY
J: TRBJ1-4; V: TRBV28; D: NA; CDR3: ATVRQVNEKLF
J: TRBJ1-2; V: TRBV6-5; D: TRBD1; CDR3: ASRYPGQGIYGYT
J: TRBJ1-2; V: TRBV7-9; D: TRBD1; CDR3: ASSLEGGQTYGYT
J: TRBJ2-1; V: TRBV27; D: TRBD1; CDR3: ASSLGQGLPEQF
J: TRBJ2-7; V: TRBV5-1; D: TRBD1; CDR3: ASSLWDSAYEQY
J: TRBJ2-5; V: TRBV2; D: NA; CDR3: ASSESETQY
J: TRBJ1-5; V: TRBV5-1; D: TRBD1; CDR3: ASRPGTASNQPQH
J: TRBJ2-5; V: TRBV7-9; D: TRBD2; CDR3: ASSLRLAGVEETQY
J: TRBJ1-1; V: TRBV19; D: NA; CDR3: ASSLKAVGTEAF
J: TRBJ2-4; V: TRBV9; D: TRBD1; CDR3: ASSVGGTGGANIQY
J: TRBJ1-1; V: TRBV6-6; D: NA; CDR3: ASSYGRGSTEAF
J: TRBJ1-1; V: TRBV5-1; D: TRBD1; CDR3: ASSLAGDSNTEAF
J: TRBJ1-3; V: TRBV5-1; D: NA; CDR3: ASSPGHGGNTIY
J: TRBJ1-1; V: TRBV7-9; D: TRBD1; CDR3: ASSFYRGGEAF
J: TRBJ2-6; V: TRBV2; D: TRBD1; CDR3: ASRDRVISGANVLT
J: TRBJ2-5; V: TRBV5-1; D: NA; CDR3: ASSFSETQY
J: TRBJ2-7; V: TRBV9; D: NA; CDR3: ASSRGGTTYEQY
J: TRBJ1-6; V: TRBV30; D: NA; CDR3: AWRRRLDIDSPLH
J: TRBJ1-3; V: TRBV5-1; D: TRBD1; CDR3: ASSLLDRGSGNTIY
J: TRBJ1-5; V: TRBV29-1; D: TRBD1; CDR3: SVGTADDQPQH
J: TRBJ2-7; V: TRBV11-2; D: TRBD1; CDR3: ASRQDRGSYEQY
J: TRBJ1-2; V: TRBV11-2; D: NA; CDR3: ASSLERSMAYGYT
J: TRBJ2-7; V: TRBV29-1; D: TRBD1; CDR3: SVKSRTGTYEQY
J: TRBJ2-1; V: TRBV14; D: TRBD2; CDR3: ASSPGLAGGPYNEQF
J: TRBJ1-6; V: TRBV4-1; D: TRBD1; CDR3: ASSQGQGASSPLH
J: TRBJ2-1; V: TRBV11-3; D: TRBD2; CDR3: ASSPLGGSYNEQF
J: TRBJ2-7; V: TRBV5-1; D: TRBD1; CDR3: ASSSPGGTDSYEQY
J: TRBJ2-2; V: TRBV5-1; D: TRBD2; CDR3: ASSEERGLNTGELF
J: TRBJ2-1; V: TRBV10-1; D: TRBD1; CDR3: ASSRRDRGLDEQF
J: TRBJ1-2; V: TRBV11-2; D: TRBD1; CDR3: ASSAGGRGYT
J: TRBJ2-3; V: TRBV6-4; D: NA; CDR3: ASSAVSTDTQY
J: TRBJ1-4; V: TRBV5-4; D: NA; CDR3: ASSLDTSSPEKLF
J: TRBJ2-3; V: TRBV6-5; D: TRBD2; CDR3: ASSYSKVGRTDTQY
J: TRBJ1-3; V: TRBV6-1; D: NA; CDR3: ASSEAALNTIY
J: TRBJ2-5; V: TRBV29-1; D: TRBD2; CDR3: SVGNSGGQTQY
J: TRBJ2-1; V: TRBV6-5; D: TRBD1; CDR3: ATWTGVYNEQF
J: TRBJ2-7; V: TRBV2; D: NA; CDR3: ASSVAGTLYEQY
J: TRBJ2-7; V: TRBV29-1; D: NA; CDR3: SVFRDSYEQY